Shown below are 10 T cell receptor beta chains from a single sample sequenced in a study of shared clonotypes between healthy human individuals. Assay: immunoSEQ multiplex PCR; the TCRdb copy retains only in-frame clones and omits some. The repertoire holds around 1.4 million clones, with 97% to 99% as singletons. The sample taken for sequencing was naive CD4+ T cells sorted from blood. Subset of the sample: CD45RA+ positively selected. Receptors originate from a man younger than 45 in good health.

This clone has just one count. The chain joins TRBV27 to TRBJ2-1, with D possibly being TRBD2 (5 bases). The CDR3 sequence is 14 residues long. Germline V gene data show CDR1 as MNHEY and CDR2 as SMNVEV (reference sequence). V lost 5 bases and J lost 10, with 18 bases in between. CDR3 protein: CASSPQGGLPEQFF. The CDR3 region has the DNA TGTGCCAGCAGTCCTCAAGGCGGACTGCCCGAGCAGTTCTTC.

This chain joins TRBV7-8 and TRBJ1-5; D possibly corresponds to TRBD1 (5 bases). The CDR3 is 16 amino acids. Trimming pared 0 bases from V and 6 bases from J, leaving 15 bases between. The germline V gene encodes CDR1 SGHVS and CDR2 FQNEAQ. The DNA for the CDR3 is TGTGCCAGCAGCTTAGCGGGACCCGGGTCCAGTCAGCCCCAGCATTTT. As protein: CASSLAGPGSSQPQHF.

The rearrangement uses TRBV6-6 and TRBJ2-3; D call uncertain. The CDR3 extends over 15 amino acids. V was cut by 5 bases and J by 7 bases, with 19 bases left in between. Per the germline V gene, CDR1 is MNHNY and CDR2 is SVGAGI (reference sequence). CDR3 sequence (DNA): TGTGCCAGCAGTCCCCTCCGAGGTCCCCTAAATACGCAGTATTTT. Encoded protein: CASSPLRGPLNTQYF.

On this clone: A read error likely explains this, since a far larger clone differs by one base. This chain joins TRBV2 and TRBJ2-1; D not certain. The CDR3 is made up of 13 amino acids. Germline V CDR1 and CDR2: SNHLY, FYNNEI. CDR3 sequence: CTSRWAPDNEQFF. CDR3 coding DNA: TGTACCAGCAGGTGGGCCCCGGACAATGAGCAGTTCTTC. The variable domain in full, completed from reference TRBV2 and TRBJ2-1, reads EPEVTQTPSHQVTQMGQEVILRCVPISNHLYFYWYRQILGQKVEFLVSFYNNEISEKSEIFDDQFSVERPDGSNFTLKIRSTKLEDSAMYFCTSRWAPDNEQFFGPGTRLTVL.

This chain links TRBV5-1 with TRBJ2-7, with TRBD2 as a possible D gene (6 bases). CDR3 length: 16 amino acids. Trimming cost V 4 bases and J 0 bases, with 17 bases left between them. Germline lookup yields CDR1 SGHRS and CDR2 YFSETQ. The CDR3 region is CASSRQPDYNSYEQYF. In nucleotides, the CDR3 is TGCGCCAGCAGCCGTCAGCCGGACTATAACTCCTACGAGCAGTACTTC.

The J gene is TRBJ1-2, the V gene TRBV5-5, with 8 bases fitting TRBD1. The CDR3 runs to 14 residues. Germline V lookup: CDR1 SGHKS, CDR2 YYEKEE (reference sequence). Unmatched junction bases numbered 8, after V lost 4 bases and J lost 6 bases. For the CDR3, the DNA is TGTGCCAGCAGCGGGCGGACAGGGTCGGATGGCTACACCTTC. Amino acid sequence: CASSGRTGSDGYTF.

The chain uses TRBV5-1 and TRBJ2-1, with 9 bases fitting TRBD2. Germline V lookup: CDR1 SGHRS, CDR2 YFSETQ. J gave up 4 bases and V 0 bases, and 8 bases lay outside the gene matches. The CDR3 loop spans 17 amino acids. The CDR3: CASSLESASGDYNEQFF. In DNA form, the CDR3 reads TGCGCCAGCAGCTTGGAATCGGCTAGCGGGGATTACAATGAGCAGTTCTTC.

The chain joins TRBV5-1 to TRBJ2-1, with D possibly being TRBD2 (6 bases). Germline-derived CDR1 and CDR2 are SGHRS and YFSETQ. Trimming shortened V by 3 bases and J by 6 bases, and 19 bases separated the two germline ends. CDR3 length: 16 residues. This CDR3 is CASSWSAGGNVNEQFF. The CDR3, as DNA: TGCGCCAGCAGCTGGTCGGCCGGCGGGAATGTCAATGAGCAGTTCTTC.

The chain links TRBV2 to TRBJ1-2; D gene unclear. Germline V gene sequence: CDR1 SNHLY, CDR2 FYNNEI. The CDR3 is made up of 13 amino acids. The V end was cut by 3 bases, the J end by 5 bases, with 10 bases between. The CDR3 is CASSDRASYGYTF. CDR3 DNA sequence: TGTGCCAGCAGTGACCGGGCTTCTTATGGCTACACCTTC.

The genes are TRBV11-2 and TRBJ2-7; 11 bases match TRBD2. V shed 4 bases, J shed 5 bases, and the junction held 7 bases outside the gene matches. CDR3 length equals 15 residues. Germline-derived CDR1 and CDR2 are SGHAT and FQNNGV. Here the CDR3 DNA reads TGTGCCAGCAGCTCACTACTAGCGGGAGTCAACGAGCAGTACTTC. Its protein product is CASSSLLAGVNEQYF.